The rows below give T cell receptor beta chains drawn from one sample of a study of OX40 agonist ivuxolimab in advanced cancers. Libraries were prepared by immunoSEQ multiplex PCR; TCRdb keeps only in-frame clonotypes and omits some of them. The data hold over 65,000 clones, with more than 70% observed a single time. Material: CD4+ or CD8+ T cells sorted from blood, obtained in a trial of the OX40 agonist ivuxolimab. All receptors derive from an adult with an advanced solid tumor such as melanoma, head and neck, liver or kidney cancer. Both conserved end residues are part of each CDR3. D genes are given only for firm matches. Clone size is not always given. Where it is, it says once, few, many or a class for expanded clones.

d_call: .; clone_size: .; j_call: TRBJ1-1; v_call: TRBV6-1; cdr3_nt: TGTGCCAGCAGTGAAGCAAGACAGTACACTGAAGCTTTCTTT; cdr3_aa: CASSEARQYTEAFF
d_call: TRBD1; clone_size: .; j_call: TRBJ2-5; v_call: TRBV10-3; cdr3_nt: TGTGCCATCAGTGAAGGTCGAGACAGGGCGGAGACCCAGTACTTC; cdr3_aa: CAISEGRDRAETQYF
d_call: .; clone_size: .; j_call: TRBJ2-2; v_call: TRBV29-1; cdr3_nt: TGCAGCGTCGGGAGCGGAGCCGGGGAGCTGTTTTTT; cdr3_aa: CSVGSGAGELFF
d_call: .; clone_size: .; j_call: TRBJ1-5; v_call: TRBV6-4; cdr3_nt: TGTGCCAGCAGTACAGGGCAGGGACAGCCCCAGCATTTT; cdr3_aa: CASSTGQGQPQHF
d_call: .; clone_size: .; j_call: TRBJ2-1; v_call: TRBV6-1; cdr3_nt: TGTGCCAGCAGTGAAGCGAGGCCAGGCAATGAGCAGTTCTTC; cdr3_aa: CASSEARPGNEQFF
d_call: .; clone_size: .; j_call: TRBJ2-7; v_call: TRBV6-6; cdr3_nt: TGTGCCAGCACCAGCCGGGGTTACGAGCAGTACTTC; cdr3_aa: CASTSRGYEQYF
d_call: TRBD1; clone_size: .; j_call: TRBJ1-6; v_call: TRBV18; cdr3_nt: TGTGCCAGCTCATTTGGACAGGGGGGAAATTCACCCCTCCACTTT; cdr3_aa: CASSFGQGGNSPLHF
d_call: TRBD1; clone_size: .; j_call: TRBJ2-2; v_call: TRBV9; cdr3_nt: TGTGCCAGCAGCGTGGACAGGGGGCGCACCGGGGAGCTGTTTTTT; cdr3_aa: CASSVDRGRTGELFF
d_call: TRBD1; clone_size: .; j_call: TRBJ1-6; v_call: TRBV30; cdr3_nt: TGTGCCTGGAGTAACAGTGCGACAGGGCTCAATTCACCCCTCCACTTT; cdr3_aa: CAWSNSATGLNSPLHF
d_call: .; clone_size: once; j_call: TRBJ1-1; v_call: TRBV11-2; cdr3_nt: TGTGCCAGCAGCCCCTGGGAGGGAGGGGAAGCTTTCTTT; cdr3_aa: CASSPWEGGEAFF
d_call: .; clone_size: .; j_call: TRBJ2-5; v_call: TRBV4-2; cdr3_nt: TGTGCCAGCAGCCAAGATATGAGGGGCCTACAAGAGACCCAGTACTTC; cdr3_aa: CASSQDMRGLQETQYF
d_call: .; clone_size: .; j_call: TRBJ2-3; v_call: TRBV28; cdr3_nt: TGTGCCAGCAGGACCTTGGGGGGGGCCAACACAGATACGCAGTATTTT; cdr3_aa: CASRTLGGANTDTQYF
d_call: .; clone_size: .; j_call: TRBJ1-1; v_call: TRBV29-1; cdr3_nt: TGCAGCGTTGTTGGAGGGAAGGTTTGGAACACTGAAGCTTTCTTT; cdr3_aa: CSVVGGKVWNTEAFF
d_call: .; clone_size: .; j_call: TRBJ2-4; v_call: TRBV28; cdr3_nt: TGTGCCAGCAGTTTAGAACACATTCAGTACTTC; cdr3_aa: CASSLEHIQYF
d_call: TRBD1; clone_size: .; j_call: TRBJ2-7; v_call: TRBV6-5; cdr3_nt: TGTGCCAGCAGTTATGGACAGGGAGCATCCGAGCAGTACTTC; cdr3_aa: CASSYGQGASEQYF
d_call: TRBD1; clone_size: .; j_call: TRBJ2-5; v_call: TRBV18; cdr3_nt: TGTGCCAGCTCACCAGGGACAGGGTCAGAAGAGACCCAGTACTTC; cdr3_aa: CASSPGTGSEETQYF
d_call: .; clone_size: .; j_call: TRBJ2-7; v_call: TRBV11-3; cdr3_nt: TGTGCCAGCAGCTTAGAACCATCCTACGAGCAGTACTTC; cdr3_aa: CASSLEPSYEQYF
d_call: .; clone_size: .; j_call: TRBJ2-6; v_call: TRBV5-5; cdr3_nt: TGTGCCAGCAGCTTGGCAGGTGCCGGGGCCAACGTCCTGACTTTC; cdr3_aa: CASSLAGAGANVLTF
d_call: .; clone_size: .; j_call: TRBJ2-2; v_call: TRBV6-5; cdr3_nt: TGTGCCAGCAGGCAGCCGGGAACCGGGGAGCTGTTTTTT; cdr3_aa: CASRQPGTGELFF
d_call: .; clone_size: .; j_call: TRBJ2-1; v_call: TRBV7-3; cdr3_nt: TGTGCCAGCAGCTCTTCCCCGGGGTACAATGAGCAGTTCTTC; cdr3_aa: CASSSSPGYNEQFF
d_call: .; clone_size: .; j_call: TRBJ1-2; v_call: TRBV27; cdr3_nt: TGTGCCAGCAGTTTGAGGGGCTTATATGGCTACACCTTC; cdr3_aa: CASSLRGLYGYTF
d_call: .; clone_size: .; j_call: TRBJ1-1; v_call: TRBV30; cdr3_nt: TGTGCCTGGAAACACGGGGCTTTGACTTTCTTT; cdr3_aa: CAWKHGALTFF
d_call: .; clone_size: once; j_call: TRBJ1-3; v_call: TRBV5-8; cdr3_nt: TGTGCCAGCAGCTTCTCTGCAGCATCATTCTCTGGAAACACCATATATTTT; cdr3_aa: CASSFSAASFSGNTIYF
d_call: .; clone_size: .; j_call: TRBJ1-5; v_call: TRBV28; cdr3_nt: TGTGCCAGCACCGTGCGGGACCCATATCAGCCCCAGCATTTT; cdr3_aa: CASTVRDPYQPQHF
d_call: .; clone_size: .; j_call: TRBJ1-6; v_call: TRBV2; cdr3_nt: TGTGCCAGCAGTGATATGGGGGCCTATTCACCCCTCCACTTT; cdr3_aa: CASSDMGAYSPLHF
d_call: .; clone_size: .; j_call: TRBJ2-1; v_call: TRBV30; cdr3_nt: TGTGCCTGGAGTGGGGGCCCCTTCAATGAGCAGTTCTTC; cdr3_aa: CAWSGGPFNEQFF
d_call: .; clone_size: .; j_call: TRBJ1-1; v_call: TRBV28; cdr3_nt: TGTGCCAGCAGTTTAGGTATAGGGGGGGAGGGGTTGAACACTGAAGCTTTCTTT; cdr3_aa: CASSLGIGGEGLNTEAFF
d_call: TRBD1; clone_size: .; j_call: TRBJ2-1; v_call: TRBV27; cdr3_nt: TGTGCCAGCACCCACTCCGGGACAGTTTACAATGAGCAGTTCTTC; cdr3_aa: CASTHSGTVYNEQFF
d_call: .; clone_size: once; j_call: TRBJ1-1; v_call: TRBV11-2; cdr3_nt: TGTGCCAGCAGCTTAAAGGGACGGACTGAAGCTTTCTTT; cdr3_aa: CASSLKGRTEAFF
d_call: .; clone_size: .; j_call: TRBJ2-1; v_call: TRBV6-5; cdr3_nt: TGTGCCAGCACTCCCGGGAGCTCCTACAATGAGCAGTTCTTC; cdr3_aa: CASTPGSSYNEQFF
d_call: .; clone_size: few; j_call: TRBJ1-6; v_call: TRBV5-4; cdr3_nt: TGTGCCAGCAGCTTGTTCGCGGGAGGGGATTCACCCCTCCACTTT; cdr3_aa: CASSLFAGGDSPLHF
d_call: .; clone_size: .; j_call: TRBJ1-2; v_call: TRBV28; cdr3_nt: TGTGCCAGCAGTTTTCGGTCAGGAACCCGTTATGGCTACACCTTC; cdr3_aa: CASSFRSGTRYGYTF
d_call: TRBD1; clone_size: .; j_call: TRBJ2-1; v_call: TRBV18; cdr3_nt: TGTGCCAGCTCACCACTCTCGTCCCGGACAGGAACTTACAATGAGCAGTTCTTC; cdr3_aa: CASSPLSSRTGTYNEQFF
d_call: .; clone_size: .; j_call: TRBJ2-7; v_call: TRBV10-3; cdr3_nt: TGTGCCATCAGTGAGATAATCCGGGACTACGAGCAGTACTTC; cdr3_aa: CAISEIIRDYEQYF
d_call: .; clone_size: .; j_call: TRBJ1-4; v_call: TRBV7-8; cdr3_nt: TGTGCCAGCAGCTTATTGCGGACAACTAATGAAAAACTGTTTTTT; cdr3_aa: CASSLLRTTNEKLFF
d_call: .; clone_size: .; j_call: TRBJ1-2; v_call: TRBV5-1; cdr3_nt: TGCGCCAGCAGGACCGAAAACTATGGCTACACCTTC; cdr3_aa: CASRTENYGYTF
d_call: TRBD1; clone_size: once; j_call: TRBJ2-6; v_call: TRBV5-1; cdr3_nt: TGCGCCAGCAGAGATGGACAGGCAGTCTCTGGGGCCAACGTCCTGACTTTC; cdr3_aa: CASRDGQAVSGANVLTF
d_call: TRBD1; clone_size: .; j_call: TRBJ1-5; v_call: TRBV28; cdr3_nt: TGTGCCAGCAGTCCCGGACAGGTTTATCAGCCCCAGCATTTT; cdr3_aa: CASSPGQVYQPQHF
d_call: .; clone_size: once; j_call: TRBJ2-1; v_call: TRBV5-1; cdr3_nt: TGCGCCAGCAGCTTGGGGGCTAATATGTACAATGAGCAGTTCTTC; cdr3_aa: CASSLGANMYNEQFF
d_call: .; clone_size: once; j_call: TRBJ1-4; v_call: TRBV20-1; cdr3_nt: TGCAGTGCTAGAGTGGGGGAAAAACTGTTTTTT; cdr3_aa: CSARVGEKLFF
d_call: TRBD2; clone_size: .; j_call: TRBJ2-1; v_call: TRBV19; cdr3_nt: TGTGCCAGTATCGCCGGGACTAGCGGGAGGTCCTCCTACAATGAGCAGTTCTTC; cdr3_aa: CASIAGTSGRSSYNEQFF
d_call: .; clone_size: .; j_call: TRBJ1-4; v_call: TRBV5-1; cdr3_nt: TGCGCCAGCAGCTTGGACCAACAGGGTTACGAAAAACTGTTTTTT; cdr3_aa: CASSLDQQGYEKLFF
d_call: TRBD1; clone_size: .; j_call: TRBJ1-1; v_call: TRBV7-3; cdr3_nt: TGTGCCAGCAGCCTTAGACAGGGAAAGGGGACTGAAGCTTTCTTT; cdr3_aa: CASSLRQGKGTEAFF
d_call: TRBD2; clone_size: .; j_call: TRBJ2-5; v_call: TRBV9; cdr3_nt: TGTGCCAGCAGCGTAGGATCTAGCGGATACCAAGAGACCCAGTACTTC; cdr3_aa: CASSVGSSGYQETQYF
d_call: .; clone_size: .; j_call: TRBJ1-4; v_call: TRBV7-9; cdr3_nt: TGTGCCAGCAGCGGGCAGGAAAAACTGTTTTTT; cdr3_aa: CASSGQEKLFF
d_call: .; clone_size: .; j_call: TRBJ2-6; v_call: TRBV5-1; cdr3_nt: TGCGCCAGCAGCTTGACCGGGGGCGTGGGGGCCAACGTCCTGACTTTC; cdr3_aa: CASSLTGGVGANVLTF
d_call: TRBD1; clone_size: few; j_call: TRBJ2-7; v_call: TRBV14; cdr3_nt: TGTGCCAGCAGCCAAACAGGGGTTGGGGAGCAGTACTTC; cdr3_aa: CASSQTGVGEQYF
d_call: .; clone_size: .; j_call: TRBJ2-3; v_call: TRBV5-1; cdr3_nt: TGCGCCAGCAGCACTCGGACCCTCACAGATACGCAGTATTTT; cdr3_aa: CASSTRTLTDTQYF
d_call: TRBD1; clone_size: few; j_call: TRBJ2-5; v_call: TRBV19; cdr3_nt: TGTGCCAGTAGTATAGCTTGGGACAGGGAGTACGAGACCCAGTACTTC; cdr3_aa: CASSIAWDREYETQYF
d_call: TRBD2; clone_size: .; j_call: TRBJ2-1; v_call: TRBV6-4; cdr3_nt: TGTGCCAGCAGTCGACTAGCTGGCAATGAGCAGTTCTTC; cdr3_aa: CASSRLAGNEQFF
d_call: .; clone_size: .; j_call: TRBJ1-2; v_call: TRBV20-1; cdr3_nt: TGCAGTGCCACCACGACCTATGGCTACACCTTC; cdr3_aa: CSATTTYGYTF
d_call: .; clone_size: .; j_call: TRBJ2-3; v_call: TRBV7-9; cdr3_nt: TGTGCCAGCAGCTTAGCGGGGGCAGATACGCAGTATTTT; cdr3_aa: CASSLAGADTQYF
d_call: .; clone_size: .; j_call: TRBJ1-1; v_call: TRBV6-4; cdr3_nt: TGTGCCAGCAGTGACTCAAGGGGTGGGGGCACTGAAGCTTTCTTT; cdr3_aa: CASSDSRGGGTEAFF
d_call: .; clone_size: .; j_call: TRBJ1-2; v_call: TRBV4-2; cdr3_nt: TGTGCCAGCAGCCAAGATCTTGCTGCAGAACAACTCTCCTATGGCTACACCTTC; cdr3_aa: CASSQDLAAEQLSYGYTF